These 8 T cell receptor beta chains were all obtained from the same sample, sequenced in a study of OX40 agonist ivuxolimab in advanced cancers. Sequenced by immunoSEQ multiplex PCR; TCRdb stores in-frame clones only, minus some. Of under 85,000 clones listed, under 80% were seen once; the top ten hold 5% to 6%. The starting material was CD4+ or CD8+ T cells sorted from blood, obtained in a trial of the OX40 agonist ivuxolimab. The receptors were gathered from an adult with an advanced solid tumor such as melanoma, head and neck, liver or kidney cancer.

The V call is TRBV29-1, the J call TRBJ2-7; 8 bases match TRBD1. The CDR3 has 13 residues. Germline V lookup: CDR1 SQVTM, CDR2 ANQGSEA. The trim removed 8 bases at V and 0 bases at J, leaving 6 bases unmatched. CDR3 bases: TGCAGCCTGCAGGGGGCCCTCTCCTACGAGCAGTACTTC. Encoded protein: CSLQGALSYEQYF.

CDR3 sequence: CASSLVGQRSNSPLHF. As DNA, the CDR3 is TGTGCCAGCAGCTTAGTGGGACAGAGAAGTAATTCACCCCTCCACTTT. This chain uses TRBV11-2 with TRBJ1-6, with 7 nucleotides matching TRBD1. V lost 1 base to trimming and J lost 6 bases; unmatched junction nucleotides: 6. The CDR3 length is 16 residues. The germline V gene has CDR1 SGHAT and CDR2 FQNNGV.

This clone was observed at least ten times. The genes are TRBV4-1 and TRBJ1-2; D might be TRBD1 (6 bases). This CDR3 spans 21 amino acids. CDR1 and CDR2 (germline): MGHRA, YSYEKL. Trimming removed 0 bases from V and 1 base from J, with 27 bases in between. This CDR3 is CASSQDGPLGVTGRHNYGYTF. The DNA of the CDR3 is TGCGCCAGCAGCCAAGACGGGCCACTTGGGGTGACAGGACGTCATAACTATGGCTACACCTTC.

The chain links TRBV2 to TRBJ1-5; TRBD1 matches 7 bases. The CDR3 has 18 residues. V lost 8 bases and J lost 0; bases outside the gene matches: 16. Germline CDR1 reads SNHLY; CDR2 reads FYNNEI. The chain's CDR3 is CASCDPGDSLYSNQPQHF. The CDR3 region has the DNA TGTGCCAGCTGCGACCCGGGGGACAGTCTTTATAGCAATCAGCCCCAGCATTTT.

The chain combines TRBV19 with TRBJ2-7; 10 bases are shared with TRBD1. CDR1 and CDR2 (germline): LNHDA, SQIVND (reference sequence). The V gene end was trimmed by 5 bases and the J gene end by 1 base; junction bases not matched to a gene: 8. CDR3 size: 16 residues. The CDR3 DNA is TGTGCCAGTAGTTCCTCCTGGACAGGGGGGTCCTACGAGCAGTACTTC. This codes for CASSSSWTGGSYEQYF.

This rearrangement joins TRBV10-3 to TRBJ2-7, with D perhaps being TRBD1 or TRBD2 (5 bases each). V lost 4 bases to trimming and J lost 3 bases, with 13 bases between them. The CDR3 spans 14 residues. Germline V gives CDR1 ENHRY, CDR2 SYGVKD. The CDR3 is CAISVGDLNYEQYF. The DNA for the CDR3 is TGTGCCATCAGTGTTGGGGACCTAAACTACGAGCAGTACTTC.

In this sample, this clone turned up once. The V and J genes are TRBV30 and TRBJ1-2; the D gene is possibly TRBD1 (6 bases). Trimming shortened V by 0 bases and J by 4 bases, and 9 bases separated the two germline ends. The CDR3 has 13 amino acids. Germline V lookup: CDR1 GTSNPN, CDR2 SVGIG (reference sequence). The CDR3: CAWSVGRGYGYTF. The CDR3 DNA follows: TGTGCCTGGAGTGTTGGCAGGGGCTATGGCTACACCTTC.

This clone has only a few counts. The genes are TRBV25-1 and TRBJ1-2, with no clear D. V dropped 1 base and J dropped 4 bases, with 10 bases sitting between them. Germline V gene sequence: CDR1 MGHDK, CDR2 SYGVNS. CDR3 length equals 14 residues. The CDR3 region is CASSESVRTYGYTF. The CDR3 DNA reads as TGTGCCAGCAGTGAATCTGTCAGGACCTATGGCTACACCTTC.